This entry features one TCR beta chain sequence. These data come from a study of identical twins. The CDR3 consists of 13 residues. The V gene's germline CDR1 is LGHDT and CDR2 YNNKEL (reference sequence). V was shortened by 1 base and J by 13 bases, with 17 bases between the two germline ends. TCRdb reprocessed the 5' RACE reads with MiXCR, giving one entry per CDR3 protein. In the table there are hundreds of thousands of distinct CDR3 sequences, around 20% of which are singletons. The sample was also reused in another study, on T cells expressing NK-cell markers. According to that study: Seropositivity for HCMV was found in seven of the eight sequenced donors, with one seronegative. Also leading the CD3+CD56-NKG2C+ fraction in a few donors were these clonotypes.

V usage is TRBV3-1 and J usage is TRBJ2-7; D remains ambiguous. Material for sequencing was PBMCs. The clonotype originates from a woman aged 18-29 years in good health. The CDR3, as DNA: TGTGCCAGCAGCCAAGGGCCGGCGGCGACGGGCTACTTC. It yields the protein CASSQGPAATGYF.